This TCR beta chain was obtained from a study of T cells after yellow fever vaccination. This clonotype was recorded a few times. The germline V gene has CDR1 SGHRS and CDR2 YFSETQ. The CDR3 contains 16 residues. The V segment lost 4 bases and the J segment 2 bases; nucleotides outside the gene matches: 11. MiXCR, run by TCRdb on the 5' RACE reads, gives a single entry per CDR3 protein. Among more than 95,000 distinct CDR3 sequences listed, roughly 15% were seen once. The sequence came from a man aged 18 to 30 who received the YFV17D yellow fever vaccine. J is TRBJ2-5 and V is TRBV5-1; 7 nucleotides align to TRBD1. The sequencing here drew on CD8+ T cells sorted from PBMCs, taken 5 days after the yellow fever booster vaccination. The DNA for the CDR3 is TGCGCCAGCAGCCCCGGGACAGTCTCCCCGCAAGAGACCCAGTACTTC. It codes for CASSPGTVSPQETQYF.